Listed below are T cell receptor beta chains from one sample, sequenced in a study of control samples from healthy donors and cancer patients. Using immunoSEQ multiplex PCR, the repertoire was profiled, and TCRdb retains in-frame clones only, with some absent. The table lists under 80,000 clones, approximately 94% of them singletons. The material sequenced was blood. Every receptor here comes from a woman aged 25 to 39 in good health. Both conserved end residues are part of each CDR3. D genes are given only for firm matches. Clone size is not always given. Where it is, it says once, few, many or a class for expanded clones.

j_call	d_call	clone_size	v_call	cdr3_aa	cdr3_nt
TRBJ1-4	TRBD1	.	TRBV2	CASRWTGNGKLFF	TGTGCCAGCAGATGGACAGGGAATGGAAAACTGTTTTTT
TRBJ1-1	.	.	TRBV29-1	CSVEADRLTEAFF	TGCAGCGTTGAAGCTGACAGGCTCACTGAAGCTTTCTTT
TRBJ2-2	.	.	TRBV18	CASSVQGPNTGELFF	TGTGCCAGCTCAGTACAGGGCCCGAACACCGGGGAGCTGTTTTTT
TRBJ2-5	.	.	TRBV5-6	CASSWGETQYF	TGTGCCAGCAGCTGGGGAGAGACCCAGTACTTC
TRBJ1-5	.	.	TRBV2	CASTPQATVYQPQHF	TGTGCCAGCACCCCCCAGGCCACCGTTTATCAGCCCCAGCATTTT
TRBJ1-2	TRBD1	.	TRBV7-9	CASSLPHERQGANYGYTF	TGTGCCAGCAGCTTACCCCACGAGCGACAGGGAGCTAACTATGGCTACACCTTC
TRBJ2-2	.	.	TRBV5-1	CASSLDLNTGELFF	TGCGCCAGCAGCTTGGATCTGAACACCGGGGAGCTGTTTTTT
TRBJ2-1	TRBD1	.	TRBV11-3	CASSPIPGQGDNEQFF	TGTGCCAGCAGCCCCATACCGGGACAGGGGGATAATGAGCAGTTCTTC
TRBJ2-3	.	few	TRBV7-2	CASSPGPGDVDTQYF	TGTGCCAGCAGCCCCGGGCCCGGGGACGTAGATACGCAGTATTTT
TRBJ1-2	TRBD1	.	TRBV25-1	CASSELGDSSDGYTF	TGTGCCAGCAGTGAATTAGGGGACAGTTCCGATGGCTACACCTTC
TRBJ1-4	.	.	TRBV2	CASRSQGRSEKLFF	TGTGCCAGCAGATCGCAGGGTCGATCGGAAAAACTGTTTTTT
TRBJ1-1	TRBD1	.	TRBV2	CASRKGQWNTEAFF	TGTGCCAGCAGGAAGGGACAGTGGAACACTGAAGCTTTCTTT
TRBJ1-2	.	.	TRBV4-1	CASSQGFNYGYTF	TGCGCCAGCAGCCAGGGCTTTAACTATGGCTACACCTTC
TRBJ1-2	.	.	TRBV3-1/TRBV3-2	CASSQVSTYGYTF	TGTGCCAGCAGCCAAGTCTCAACCTATGGCTACACCTTC
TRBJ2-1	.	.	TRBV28	CASTQRNSYNEQFF	TGTGCCAGCACTCAGCGGAACTCCTACAATGAGCAGTTCTTC
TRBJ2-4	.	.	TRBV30	CAWSLDLGENIQYF	TGTGCCTGGAGTCTGGACCTGGGGGAAAACATTCAGTACTTC
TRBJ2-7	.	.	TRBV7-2	CASSPHGFGSYEQYF	TGTGCCAGCAGCCCCCACGGATTCGGTTCCTACGAGCAGTACTTC
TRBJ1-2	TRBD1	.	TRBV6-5	CASSFQSLGQGNGYTF	TGTGCCAGCAGTTTCCAGTCGCTTGGACAGGGAAATGGCTACACCTTC
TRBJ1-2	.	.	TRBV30	CAWSVLGGDGYTF	TGTGCCTGGAGTGTACTAGGAGGGGATGGCTACACCTTC
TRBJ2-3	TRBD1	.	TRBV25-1	CASRVTGRGWDAQYF	TGTGCCAGCAGGGTGACAGGGAGAGGGTGGGATGCGCAGTATTTT
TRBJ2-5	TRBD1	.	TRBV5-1	CASSLGGTGSEETQYF	TGCGCCAGCAGCTTGGGGGGGACAGGGTCGGAAGAGACCCAGTACTTC
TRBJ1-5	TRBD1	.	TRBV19	CAKRGRPSNQPQHF	TGTGCCAAAAGGGGGCGCCCTAGCAATCAGCCCCAGCATTTT
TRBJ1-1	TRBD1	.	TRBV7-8	CASSQMGTGVNTEAFF	TGTGCCAGCAGTCAAATGGGGACAGGGGTGAACACTGAAGCTTTCTTT
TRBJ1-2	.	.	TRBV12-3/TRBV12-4	CASREQAGGGYTF	TGTGCCAGCAGGGAACAAGCGGGGGGAGGCTACACCTTC
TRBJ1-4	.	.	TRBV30	CAWSRVIWEKLFF	TGTGCCTGGAGTAGGGTGATTTGGGAAAAACTGTTTTTT
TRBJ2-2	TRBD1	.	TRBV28	CASRATGGRTGELFF	TGTGCCAGCAGGGCTACAGGGGGCCGAACCGGGGAGCTGTTTTTT
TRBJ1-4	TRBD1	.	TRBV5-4	CASSLFTGGGEKLFF	TGTGCCAGCAGCTTGTTTACAGGGGGGGGAGAAAAACTGTTTTTT
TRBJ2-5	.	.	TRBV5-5	CASSSWGFDETQYF	TGTGCCAGCAGCTCGTGGGGTTTCGATGAGACCCAGTACTTC
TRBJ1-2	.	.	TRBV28	CASSLSGVNGYTF	TGTGCCAGCAGTTTATCAGGGGTCAACGGCTACACCTTC